The subject of this entry is one T cell receptor (delta chain). Relative to its sample, this clone is large (0.1 to 1%). The target of this receptor is not known. Base quality data are lacking; no much larger clone is found one base away. This record belongs to a study of gammadelta T cells in human blood (dated by TCRdb to 2019 to 2021). V and J are truncated by 1 base and 0 bases respectively, leaving an intervening sequence of 15 bases. Taken from the germline V gene, the CDR1 and CDR2 loops are GEAIGNYY and EKD. The cysteine opens and the phenylalanine closes a CDR3 of 19 amino acids. Kept here is only the CDR3 DNA, which spans 57 bases and is read in frame from base 1. Overall study results and their limits: According to the study, polyclonal expansion of innate gamma-delta T cells right after birth appeared to be driven by microbial exposure.

The library was produced with RT-PCR. These reads were obtained on an Illumina MiSeq. TCRdb called clones anew from the public reads via CATT; matching DNA rows were later pooled. Present in this sample are about 970 delta-chain clones, 22% of which were seen just once. The ten most abundant clones make up about 17% of the sample. The source of this sequence is a human fetus. Specimen: Vgamma9Vdelta2 gamma-delta T cells from fetal blood. The chain is encoded by TRDV2 joined to TRDJ3, and possibly TRDD3, on 6 matching bases. The nucleotide sequence reads as follows: TGTGCCTGTGACACTGGGGGCCATTTTCTCTCCTGGGACACCCGACAGATGTTTTTC. Protein translation: CACDTGGHFLSWDTRQMFF.